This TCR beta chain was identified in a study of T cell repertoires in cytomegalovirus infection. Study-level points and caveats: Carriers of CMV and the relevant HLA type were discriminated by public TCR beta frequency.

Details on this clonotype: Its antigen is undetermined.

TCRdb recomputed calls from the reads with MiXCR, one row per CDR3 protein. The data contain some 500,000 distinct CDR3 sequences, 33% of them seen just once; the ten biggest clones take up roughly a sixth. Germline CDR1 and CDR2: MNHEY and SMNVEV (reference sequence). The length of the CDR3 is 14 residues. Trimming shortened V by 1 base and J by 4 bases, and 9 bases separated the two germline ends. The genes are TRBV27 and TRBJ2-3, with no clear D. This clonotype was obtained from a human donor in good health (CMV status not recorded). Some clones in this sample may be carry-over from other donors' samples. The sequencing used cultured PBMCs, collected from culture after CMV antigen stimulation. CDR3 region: CASSLLSMADTQYF. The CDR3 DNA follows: TGTGCCAGCAGTTTATTGTCGATGGCAGATACGCAGTATTTT.